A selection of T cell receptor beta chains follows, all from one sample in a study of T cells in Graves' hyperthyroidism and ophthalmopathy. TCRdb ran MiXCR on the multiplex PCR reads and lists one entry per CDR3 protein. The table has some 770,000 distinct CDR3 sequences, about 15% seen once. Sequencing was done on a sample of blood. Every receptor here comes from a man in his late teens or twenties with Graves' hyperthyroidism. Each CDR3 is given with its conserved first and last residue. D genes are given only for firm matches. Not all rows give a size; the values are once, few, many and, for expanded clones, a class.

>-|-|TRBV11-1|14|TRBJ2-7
CASSLDLLSYEQYF
TGTGCCAGCAGCTTAGACTTGCTCTCCTACGAGCAGTACTTC
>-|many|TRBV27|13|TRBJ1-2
CASSPHKSYGYTF
TGTGCCAGCAGTCCCCACAAATCCTATGGCTACACCTTC
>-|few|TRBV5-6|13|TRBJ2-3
CASSLRTANTQYF
TGTGCCAGCAGCCTGAGGACAGCTAATACGCAGTATTTT
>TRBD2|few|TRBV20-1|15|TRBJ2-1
CSGGGSLGSYNEQFF
TGCAGTGGGGGCGGGAGTTTGGGCTCCTACAATGAGCAGTTCTTC
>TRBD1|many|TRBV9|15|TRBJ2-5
CASSARTGIQETQYF
TGTGCCAGCAGCGCCCGGACAGGGATCCAAGAGACCCAGTACTTC
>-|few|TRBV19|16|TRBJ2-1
CASSITGQGPYNEQFF
TGTGCCAGTAGTATAACAGGCCAGGGCCCCTACAATGAGCAGTTCTTC
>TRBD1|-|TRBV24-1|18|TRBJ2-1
CATSSNPRGRGPYNEQFF
TGTGCCACCAGTTCAAACCCCCGAGGCAGGGGGCCTTACAATGAGCAGTTCTTC
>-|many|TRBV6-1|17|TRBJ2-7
CASSEWVGGRRAYEQYF
TGTGCCAGCAGTGAATGGGTCGGGGGGCGCCGAGCCTACGAGCAGTACTTC
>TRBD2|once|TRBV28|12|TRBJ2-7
CASSLLAGAQYF
TGTGCCAGCAGTTTGCTAGCGGGAGCGCAGTACTTC
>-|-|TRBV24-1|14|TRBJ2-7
CATSPTEAPYEQYF
TGTGCCACCAGTCCGACAGAGGCCCCCTACGAGCAGTACTTC
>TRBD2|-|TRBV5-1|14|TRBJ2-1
CASSEGTRVDEQFF
TGCGCCAGCAGCGAAGGGACTAGAGTGGATGAGCAGTTCTTC
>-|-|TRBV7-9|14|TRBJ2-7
CASSFPGPHYEQYF
TGTGCCAGCAGTTTTCCCGGGCCGCACTACGAGCAGTACTTC
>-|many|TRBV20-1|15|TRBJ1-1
CSARDQVGAVSEAFF
TGCAGTGCTAGAGATCAGGTTGGGGCAGTATCTGAAGCTTTCTTT
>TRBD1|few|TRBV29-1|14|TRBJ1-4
CSAAGTGTNEKLFF
TGCAGCGCGGCCGGGACAGGAACTAATGAAAAACTGTTTTTT
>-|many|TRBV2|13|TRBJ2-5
CASSALGPETQYF
TGTGCCAGCAGCGCCTTGGGTCCGGAGACCCAGTACTTC
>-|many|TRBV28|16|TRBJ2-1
CASSSMSSGYYNEQFF
TGTGCCAGCAGTTCCATGAGTAGCGGATACTACAATGAGCAGTTCTTC
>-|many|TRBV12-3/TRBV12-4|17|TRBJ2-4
CASSLIGQISAKNIQYF
TGTGCCAGCAGCCTGATCGGACAGATCTCGGCCAAAAACATTCAGTACTTC
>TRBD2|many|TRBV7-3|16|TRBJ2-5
CASSSAGLAGEETQYF
TGTGCCAGCAGCTCAGCGGGACTAGCGGGAGAAGAGACCCAGTACTTC
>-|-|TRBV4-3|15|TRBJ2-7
CASSQDGTPSYEQYF
TGCGCCAGCAGCCAAGATGGAACGCCTTCCTACGAGCAGTACTTC
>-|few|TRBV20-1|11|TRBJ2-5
CSATSQETQYF
TGCAGTGCTACCAGCCAAGAGACCCAGTACTTC
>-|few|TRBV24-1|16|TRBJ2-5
CATSDLHGTAQETQYF
TGTGCCACCAGTGATTTGCACGGGACCGCCCAAGAGACCCAGTACTTC
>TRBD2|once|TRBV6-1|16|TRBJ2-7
CASSPRTSGNSYEQYF
TGTGCCAGCAGTCCACGGACTAGCGGTAACTCCTACGAGCAGTACTTC
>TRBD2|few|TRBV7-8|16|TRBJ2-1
CASSLMVAGVSNEQFF
TGTGCCAGCAGCTTAATGGTAGCGGGAGTGAGTAATGAGCAGTTCTTC
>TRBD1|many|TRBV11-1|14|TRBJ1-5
CASSLTGADQPQHF
TGTGCCAGCAGCTTGACAGGGGCAGACCAGCCCCAGCATTTT
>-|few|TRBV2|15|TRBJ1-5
CASSEGGWSNQPQHF
TGTGCCAGCAGTGAAGGGGGCTGGAGCAATCAGCCCCAGCATTTT
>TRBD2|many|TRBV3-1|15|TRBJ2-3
CASSSSGSGSDTQYF
TGTGCCAGCTCGTCTAGCGGGAGTGGTTCAGATACGCAGTATTTT
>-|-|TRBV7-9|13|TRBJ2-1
CASSWGADNEQFF
TGTGCCAGCAGCTGGGGGGCGGACAATGAGCAGTTCTTC
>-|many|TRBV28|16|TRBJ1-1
CASSLPTSTKNTEAFF
TGTGCCAGCAGTCTTCCAACTTCTACGAAGAACACTGAAGCTTTCTTT
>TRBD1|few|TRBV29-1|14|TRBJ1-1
CSVVGRTGNTEAFF
TGCAGCGTGGTAGGGAGGACAGGGAACACTGAAGCTTTCTTT
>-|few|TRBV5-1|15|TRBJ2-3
CASSSGTGWVDTQYF
TGCGCCAGCAGCTCTGGAACAGGGTGGGTGGATACGCAGTATTTT
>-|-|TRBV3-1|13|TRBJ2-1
CASSLLYPHEQFF
TGTGCCAGCAGCCTCCTCTATCCGCATGAGCAGTTCTTC
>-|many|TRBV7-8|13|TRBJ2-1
CASSPGLENEQFF
TGTGCCAGCAGCCCCGGGCTAGAGAATGAGCAGTTCTTC
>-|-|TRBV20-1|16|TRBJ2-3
CSAIPLGEVKLDTQYF
TGCAGTGCCATACCCCTGGGAGAGGTTAAGTTAGATACGCAGTATTTT
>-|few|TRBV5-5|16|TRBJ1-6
CASSRIFGGVNSPLHF
TGTGCCAGCAGCAGGATCTTCGGGGGGGTGAATTCACCCCTCCACTTT